This T cell receptor beta chain was recovered during a study of blood T cell repertoires in COVID-19. Participant age was roughly 18 to 95 years, and participants resided in fewer than 30 US areas. Participants reported their clinical history, and cohort assignment relied on those reports. Recovered status applied to Cohort 3 donors who had two consecutive negative PCRs. It also applied to those with clearance or with symptom resolution. Source study methods: Quantification of nucleated cells was approximated via reference gene primer amplification. Repertoires were generated with immunoSEQ multiplex PCR, while TCRdb's copy carries only in-frame clones and drops some. That table supplies the V and J calls and clone size; D and trimming were determined from the DNA. The data contain approximately 290,000 clones, approximately 85% of them singletons. The CDR3 consists of 13 residues. Germline lookup yields CDR1 SGHNT and CDR2 YYREEE (reference sequence). Trimming stripped 6 bases from V and 3 bases from J, with 13 bases between.

The receptor was isolated from a woman younger than 45 who had recovered from COVID-19. The chain has TRBV5-4 and TRBJ2-7; weak D call: TRBD2 (5 bases). What was sequenced was PBMCs or T cells enriched from blood (not recorded which). DNA of the CDR3: TGTGCCAGCACTGACGGGGATATCTACGAGCAGTACTTC. Its protein is CASTDGDIYEQYF. The whole variable domain, filled in from reference TRBV5-4 and TRBJ2-7, reads ETGVTQSPTHLIKTRGQQVTLRCSSQSGHNTVSWYQQALGQGPQFIFQYYREEENGRGNFPPRFSGLQFPNYSSELNVNALELDDSALYLCASTDGDIYEQYFGPGTRLTVT.